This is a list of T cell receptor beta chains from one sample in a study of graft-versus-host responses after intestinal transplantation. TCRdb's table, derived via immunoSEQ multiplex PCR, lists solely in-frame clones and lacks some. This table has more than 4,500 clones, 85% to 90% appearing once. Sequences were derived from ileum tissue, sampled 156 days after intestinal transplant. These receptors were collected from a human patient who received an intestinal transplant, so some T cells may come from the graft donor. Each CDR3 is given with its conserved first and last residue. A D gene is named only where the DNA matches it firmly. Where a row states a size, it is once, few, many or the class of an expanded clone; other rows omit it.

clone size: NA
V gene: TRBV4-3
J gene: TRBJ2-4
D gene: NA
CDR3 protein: CASSQVHSIQYF
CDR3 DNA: TGCGCCAGCAGCCAGGTACATAGCATTCAGTACTTC

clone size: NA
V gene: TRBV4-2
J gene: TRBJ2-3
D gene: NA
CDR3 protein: CASSQEEGAADTQYF
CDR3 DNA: TGTGCCAGCAGCCAAGAGGAGGGGGCCGCAGATACGCAGTATTTT

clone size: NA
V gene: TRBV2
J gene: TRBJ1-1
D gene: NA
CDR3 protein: CASRYIYNTEAFF
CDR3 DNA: TGTGCCAGCAGGTACATTTATAACACTGAAGCTTTCTTT

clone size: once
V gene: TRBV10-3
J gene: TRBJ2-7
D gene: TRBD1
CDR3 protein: CAISDSPGGNYEQYF
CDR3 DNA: TGTGCCATCAGTGATTCCCCAGGGGGCAACTACGAGCAGTACTTC

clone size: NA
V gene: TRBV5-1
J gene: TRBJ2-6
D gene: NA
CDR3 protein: CASSLGHSSGANVLTF
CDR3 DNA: TGCGCCAGCAGCCTTGGACATTCCTCTGGGGCCAACGTCCTGACTTTC

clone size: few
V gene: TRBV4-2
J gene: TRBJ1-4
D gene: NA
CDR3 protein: CASSQDEGFDEKLFF
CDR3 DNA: TGTGCCAGCAGCCAAGACGAGGGGTTCGACGAAAAACTGTTTTTT

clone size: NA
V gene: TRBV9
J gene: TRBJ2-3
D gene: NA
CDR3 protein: CASSVAPGAGDTQYF
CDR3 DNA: TGTGCCAGCAGCGTAGCTCCGGGTGCTGGAGATACGCAGTATTTT

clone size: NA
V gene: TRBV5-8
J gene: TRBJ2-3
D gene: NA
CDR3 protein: CASSLNPGFLSTDTQYF
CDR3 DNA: TGTGCCAGCAGCTTGAACCCAGGATTCCTAAGCACAGATACGCAGTATTTT

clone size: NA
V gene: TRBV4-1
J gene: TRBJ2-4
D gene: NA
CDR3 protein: CASSQEWAGILAKNIQYF
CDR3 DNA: TGCGCCAGCAGCCAAGAGTGGGCAGGGATATTAGCCAAAAACATTCAGTACTTC

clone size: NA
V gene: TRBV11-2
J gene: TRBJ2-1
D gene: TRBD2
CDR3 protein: CASSLDFWGLAAYNEQFF
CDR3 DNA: TGTGCCAGCAGCTTAGATTTCTGGGGACTAGCGGCCTACAATGAGCAGTTCTTC

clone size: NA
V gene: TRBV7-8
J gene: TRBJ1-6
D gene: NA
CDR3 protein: CASSWAAKSSYNSPLHF
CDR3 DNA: TGTGCCAGCAGCTGGGCCGCGAAGAGCTCCTATAATTCACCCCTCCACTTT

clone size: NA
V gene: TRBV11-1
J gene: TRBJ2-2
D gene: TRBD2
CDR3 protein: CASSRTSGNTGELFF
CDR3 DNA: TGTGCCAGCAGCCGGACTAGCGGGAACACCGGGGAGCTGTTTTTT

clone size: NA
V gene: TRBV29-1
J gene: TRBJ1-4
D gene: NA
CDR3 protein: CSVLPGENEKLFF
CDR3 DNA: TGCAGCGTTTTACCGGGGGAAAATGAAAAACTGTTTTTT

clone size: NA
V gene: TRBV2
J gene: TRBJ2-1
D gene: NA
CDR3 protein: CASSDRPGFPQFF
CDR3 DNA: TGTGCCAGCAGTGATCGGCCCGGCTTCCCGCAGTTCTTC

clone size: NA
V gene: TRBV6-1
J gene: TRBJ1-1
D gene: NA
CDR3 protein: CASSSGGTEAFF
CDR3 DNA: TGTGCCAGCAGTTCGGGGGGCACTGAAGCTTTCTTT

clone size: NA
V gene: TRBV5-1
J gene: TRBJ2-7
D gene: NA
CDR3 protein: CASSQGQAYEQYF
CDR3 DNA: TGCGCCAGCAGCCAGGGACAAGCCTACGAGCAGTACTTC

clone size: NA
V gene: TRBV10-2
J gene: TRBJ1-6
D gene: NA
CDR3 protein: CASSELGGGTYSPLHF
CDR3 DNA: TGCGCCAGCAGTGAATTGGGTGGGGGCACCTATTCACCCCTCCACTTT

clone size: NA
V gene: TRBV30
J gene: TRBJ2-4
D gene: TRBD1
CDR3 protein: CAWSAGQGRVDIQYF
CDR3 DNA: TGTGCCTGGAGTGCGGGACAGGGGCGGGTGGACATTCAGTACTTC

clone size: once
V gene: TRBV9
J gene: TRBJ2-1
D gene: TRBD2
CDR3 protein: CASSVGGPVYEQFF
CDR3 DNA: TGTGCCAGCAGCGTGGGAGGGCCGGTGTATGAGCAGTTCTTC

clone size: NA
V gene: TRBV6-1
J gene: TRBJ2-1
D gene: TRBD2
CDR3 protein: CASSELAGGYNEQFF
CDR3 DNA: TGTGCCAGCAGTGAACTAGCGGGGGGGTACAATGAGCAGTTCTTC

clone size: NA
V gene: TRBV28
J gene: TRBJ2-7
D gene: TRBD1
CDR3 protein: CASNLPGQTYEQYF
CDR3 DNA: TGTGCCAGCAACCTACCGGGACAGACCTACGAGCAGTACTTC

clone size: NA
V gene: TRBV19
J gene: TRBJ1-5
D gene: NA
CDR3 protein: CASSLTASNQPQHF
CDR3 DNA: TGTGCCAGTAGCCTTACTGCCTCCAATCAGCCCCAGCATTTT

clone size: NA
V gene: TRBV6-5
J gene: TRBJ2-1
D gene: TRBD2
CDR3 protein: CASRGLAGLLNEQFF
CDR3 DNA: TGTGCCAGCAGGGGACTAGCGGGACTGCTAAATGAGCAGTTCTTC

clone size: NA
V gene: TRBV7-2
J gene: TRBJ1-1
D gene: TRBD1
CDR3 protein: CASSEQGATEAFF
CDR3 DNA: TGTGCCAGCAGCGAACAGGGGGCCACTGAAGCTTTCTTT

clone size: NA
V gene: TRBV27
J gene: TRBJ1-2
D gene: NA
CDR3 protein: CASSSDLTVGHGYTF
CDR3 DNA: TGTGCCAGCAGTTCGGACTTGACAGTTGGGCATGGCTACACCTTC

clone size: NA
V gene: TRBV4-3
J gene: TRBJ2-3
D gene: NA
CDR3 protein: CASSQDLVGESTDTQYF
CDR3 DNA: TGCGCCAGCAGCCAAGATCTTGTCGGGGAGAGCACAGATACGCAGTATTTT

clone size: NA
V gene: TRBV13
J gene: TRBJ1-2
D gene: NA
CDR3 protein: CASSLGGPRFPNGYTF
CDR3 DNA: TGTGCCAGCAGCTTAGGCGGACCGAGGTTCCCCAATGGCTACACCTTC

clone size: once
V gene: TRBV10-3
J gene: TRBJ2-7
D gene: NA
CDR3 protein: CAISATGGEHAEQYF
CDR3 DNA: TGTGCCATCAGTGCGACAGGAGGGGAGCATGCCGAGCAGTACTTC

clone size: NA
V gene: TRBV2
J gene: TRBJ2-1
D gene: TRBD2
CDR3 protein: CASSILAGYCEQFF
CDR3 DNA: TGTGCCAGCAGTATCCTAGCGGGATATTGTGAGCAGTTCTTC

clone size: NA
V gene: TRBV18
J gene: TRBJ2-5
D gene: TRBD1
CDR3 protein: CASSPQLGQFTETQYF
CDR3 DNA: TGTGCCAGCTCACCTCAATTGGGACAGTTTACCGAGACCCAGTACTTC

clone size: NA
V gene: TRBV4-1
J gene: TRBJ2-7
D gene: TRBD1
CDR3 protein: CASSQEDRGNYEQYF
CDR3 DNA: TGCGCCAGCAGCCAAGAAGACAGGGGTAACTACGAGCAGTACTTC

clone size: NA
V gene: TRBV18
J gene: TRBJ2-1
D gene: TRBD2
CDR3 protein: CASSPRLAGGYNEQFF
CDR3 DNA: TGTGCCAGCTCCCCCCGGCTAGCGGGGGGATACAATGAGCAGTTCTTC

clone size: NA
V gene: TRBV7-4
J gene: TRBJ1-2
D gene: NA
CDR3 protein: CASSSLRDVGNYGYTF
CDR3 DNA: TGTGCCAGCAGCTCCCTCCGGGACGTAGGTAACTATGGCTACACCTTC

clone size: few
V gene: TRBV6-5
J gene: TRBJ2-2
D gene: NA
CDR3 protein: CASSYYAGELFF
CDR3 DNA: TGTGCCAGCAGTTATTACGCCGGGGAGCTGTTTTTT

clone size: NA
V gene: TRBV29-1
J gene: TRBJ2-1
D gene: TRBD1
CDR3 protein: CSAGTATLTPYNEQFF
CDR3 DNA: TGCAGCGCCGGGACAGCAACGTTAACCCCCTACAATGAGCAGTTCTTC